The 5 T cell receptor beta chains in this list originate from one sample, sequenced in a study of regulatory T cells after allogeneic stem cell transplantation (dated by TCRdb to between 2018 and 2020). The sequencing machine was an Illumina MiSeq. The SMARTer RACE cDNA Amplification kit was used to reverse transcribe the RNA, and the TCR beta CDR3 region was then amplified. Clones were called with MiXCR by TCRdb after fastp trimmed the public reads at Q25, and only in-frame beta chains were retained. Rows merge per CDR3 protein into single entries with the most common DNA and genes. Recorded for this sample are fewer than 6,000 distinct CDR3 sequences; around 97% of them occurred a single time. The top ten constitute 35% to 45% of the sample. The time point tag for this specimen amounts to: 30 days after allogeneic hematopoietic stem cell transplantation. The sample consisted of sorted CD4+ T cells from blood (whether regulatory or conventional is not recorded), taken 30 days after allogeneic stem cell transplant. The source of these receptors is a human patient who had an allogeneic stem cell transplant, so the T cells may come from the graft donor.

To note about this clonotype: The junction shows a germline mismatch at one end, possibly a read error. The V call is TRBV20-1, the J call TRBJ2-3; 8 nucleotides agree with TRBD2. Germline-derived CDR1 and CDR2 are DFQATT and SNEGSKA (reference sequence). The CDR3 is made up of 15 amino acids. The CDR3 DNA follows: TGCAGTGCCAGAGGTCCGTCGGGAGGGGGAGATACGCAGTATTTT. Protein sequence: CSARGPSGGGDTQYF.

This clonotype was counted once. An end of the junction does not agree with germline; a read error may underlie this. This chain joins TRBV5-1 and TRBJ2-7; no clear D gene. Germline V CDR1 and CDR2: SGHRS, YFSETQ. The CDR3 contains 15 residues. CDR3 nucleotides: TGCGCCAGCAGCTTGCAAGCAGGATCCAAGTACGGGCATTTCTTC. It translates to CASSLQAGSKYGHFF.

V gene TRBV5-1 combines with J gene TRBJ2-5; D remains unclear. The CDR3 sequence is 13 residues long. Germline CDR1 reads SGHRS; CDR2 reads YFSETQ. The CDR3 DNA is TGCAGCAGCAGCTGGACGGTTTGGGAGACCCAGTACTTC. Translation: CSSSWTVWETQYF. The full variable domain, with the rest looked up from reference TRBV5-1 and TRBJ2-5, is KAGVTQTPRYLIKTRGQQVTLSCSPISGHRSVSWYQQTPGQGLQFLFEYFSETQRNKGNFPGRFSGRQFSNSRSEMNVSTLELGDSALYLCSSSWTVWETQYFGPGTRLLVL.

The gene calls are TRBV2 and TRBJ2-2, with 9 nucleotides matching TRBD2. The J call may be wrong; the DNA end is better matched by TRBJ2-3. The CDR3 sequence is 16 residues long. Germline V CDR1 and CDR2: SNHLY, FYNNEI. CDR3 sequence (DNA): TGTGCCAGCAGTAGCGACCTAGCGGGGTTGGTAGGCGAGCAGTATTTT. Its protein product is CASSSDLAGLVGEQYF.

Comment on this clonotype: No conserved phenylalanine or tryptophan ends this CDR3, so it is likely a read error. It is unclear where the CDR3 begins or ends on the DNA, so no DNA is shown, and the CDR3 is as TCRdb lists it. V is TRBV29-1 and J is TRBJ2-1; TRBD1, the D gene given by the table, was not confirmed from the DNA. With termini counted, the CDR3 has 16 amino acids. Germline CDR1 and CDR2: SQVTM and ANQGSEA. The CDR3 protein is CSVTPGTGCSDNEQIC.